A single sample gave rise to the 23 T cell receptor beta chains below, sequenced in a study of shared clonotypes between healthy human individuals. Method: immunoSEQ multiplex PCR; TCRdb's copy keeps in-frame clones and lacks some. This sample has over a million clones; roughly 95% occur once, and the top ten carry approximately 1%. The sample was naive CD4+ T cells sorted from blood. Regarding subset: CD45RA+ positively selected. The origin of the receptors is a man aged 25-45 years in good health.

Points on this clone: Other DNA sequences from this sample encode an identical CDR3 as well. The genes are TRBV28 and TRBJ2-3; 7 bases agree with TRBD1. Germline CDR1 and CDR2: MDHEN and SYDVKM. V shed 6 bases, J shed 0 bases, and the junction held 3 bases outside the gene matches. The CDR3 runs to 14 residues. In DNA form, the CDR3 reads TGTGCCAGCAGGCCAGGGGGTAGCACAGATACGCAGTATTTT. Translation gives CASRPGGSTDTQYF.

V usage is TRBV6-5 and J usage is TRBJ2-1, with TRBD2 matching 10 bases. The CDR3 is 15 residues long. The germline gives CDR1 MNHEY, CDR2 SVGAGI. Germline trimming cut 2 bases from V and 5 bases from J; bases unmatched to any gene: 3. CDR3 sequence: CASSYQLAGNNEQFF. CDR3 DNA sequence: TGTGCCAGCAGTTACCAACTAGCGGGGAACAATGAGCAGTTCTTC.

The chain carries TRBV6-6 and TRBJ2-7; D uncertain. CDR3 length equals 13 residues. Trimming shortened V by 2 bases and J by 2 bases, and 7 bases separated the two germline ends. Germline CDR1 is MNHNY and CDR2 is SVGAGI (reference sequence). CDR3 in amino acids: CASSYPGTYEQYF. The DNA of the CDR3 is TGTGCCAGCAGTTACCCTGGGACCTACGAGCAGTACTTC.

This sequence joins TRBV10-3 and TRBJ2-7; D perhaps matches TRBD2 (5 bases). The CDR3 consists of 14 residues. Germline V CDR1 and CDR2: ENHRY, SYGVKD. Between the trimmed V and J ends, which lost 5 bases and 2 bases, there was a span of 13 bases. CDR3 bases: TGTGCCATCAGTTCATCACGGACTGCCTACGAGCAGTACTTC. This encodes CAISSSRTAYEQYF.

This chain links TRBV29-1 with TRBJ1-1, with 7 bases aligning to TRBD1. The CDR3 consists of 13 residues. V shed 7 bases, J shed 0 bases, and the junction held 5 bases outside the gene matches. Germline lookup yields CDR1 SQVTM and CDR2 ANQGSEA. CDR3 coding DNA: TGCAGCGCCAAGACAGGGATGAACACTGAAGCTTTCTTT. Translation: CSAKTGMNTEAFF.

The chain is built from TRBV7-2 and TRBJ1-3, with D maybe TRBD1 (5 bases). Trimming pared 6 bases from V and 0 bases from J, leaving 12 bases between. The CDR3 length is 15 residues. The germline V gene encodes CDR1 SGHTA and CDR2 FQGNSA. The CDR3 nucleotides are TGTGCCAGCAGAAGCAGGGCGAACTCTGGAAACACCATATATTTT. It yields the protein CASRSRANSGNTIYF.

V is TRBV27 and J is TRBJ2-7, with 10 nucleotides matching TRBD1. The germline CDR1 and CDR2 sequences are MNHEY and SMNVEV (reference sequence). The CDR3 is 15 amino acids. Trimming cost V 5 bases and J 1 base; bases outside gene matches: 5. The CDR3 reads CASSLDRGPSYEQYF. The CDR3 DNA is TGTGCCAGCAGTCTCGACAGGGGGCCTTCCTACGAGCAGTACTTC.

The chain joins TRBV4-2 to TRBJ2-7, with 15 bases aligning to TRBD2. The CDR3 extends over 16 amino acids. V was clipped by 1 base and J by 4 bases; unmatched bases: 2. Per the germline V gene, CDR1 is LGHNA and CDR2 is YNFKEQ. CDR3 region: CASSQVGTSGRYEQYF. The CDR3 DNA reads as TGTGCCAGCAGCCAAGTCGGGACTAGCGGGAGGTACGAGCAGTACTTC.

The chain uses TRBV5-1 and TRBJ2-1; D call uncertain. The CDR3 consists of 15 residues. Trimming took 6 bases from V and 8 from J, leaving 21 bases between them. The germline CDR1 and CDR2 sequences are SGHRS and YFSETQ. The CDR3 DNA follows: TGCGCCAGCACCCTTCGAGGCTTAGCTCCGGATGAGCAGTTCTTC. Translating it yields CASTLRGLAPDEQFF.

V and J are TRBV18 and TRBJ1-1; no firm D call. The germline gives CDR1 KGHSH, CDR2 LQKENI. With 2 bases removed from V and 0 bases from J, the gap between germline ends came to 13 bases. CDR3 size: 16 residues. The DNA of the CDR3 is TGTGCCAGCTCACCAAGGGAACACACCATGAACACTGAAGCTTTCTTT. Its protein product is CASSPREHTMNTEAFF.

The V call is TRBV5-8, the J call TRBJ2-7, with no clear D. This CDR3 has 11 amino acids. Trimming cost V 3 bases and J 3 bases, with 4 bases left between them. In germline, CDR1 is SGHTS, CDR2 YDEGEE. The CDR3 reads CASSSFYEQYF. Written as DNA, the CDR3 is TGTGCCAGCAGCTCATTCTACGAGCAGTACTTC.

The chain combines TRBV10-3 with TRBJ2-1; 14 bases line up with TRBD2. Germline CDR1 is ENHRY and CDR2 is SYGVKD. The CDR3 has 17 amino acids. J gave up 8 bases and V 2 bases, and 8 bases lay outside the gene matches. The CDR3 DNA reads as TGTGCCATCAGTGAGGCCGGGACTAGCGGGAGTGGTGATGAGCAGTTCTTC. Its translation is CAISEAGTSGSGDEQFF.

This rearrangement joins TRBV7-3 to TRBJ2-7; D is possibly TRBD2 (6 bases). The CDR3 loop spans 15 amino acids. Per the germline V gene, CDR1 is SGHTA and CDR2 is FQGTGA. V lost 0 bases and J 4 bases, leaving 13 bases between the germline ends. The DNA for the CDR3 is TGTGCCAGCAGCTTAACGGCGGGAATGGGATACGAGCAGTACTTC. Translated, it gives CASSLTAGMGYEQYF.

The chain has TRBV5-4 and TRBJ2-7; D may be TRBD2 (5 bases). Germline lookup yields CDR1 SGHNT and CDR2 YYREEE (reference sequence). The CDR3 consists of 14 residues. V was trimmed by 0 bases and J by 3 bases, leaving 10 bases between them. This CDR3 is CASSLVGEFYEQYF. CDR3 in DNA: TGTGCCAGCAGCTTGGTCGGGGAGTTCTACGAGCAGTACTTC.

The chain combines TRBV28 with TRBJ2-7; 8 bases agree with TRBD1. The CDR3 sequence is 12 residues long. Germline CDR1 reads MDHEN; CDR2 reads SYDVKM. The V gene end was trimmed by 8 bases and the J gene end by 2 bases; junction bases not matched to a gene: 2. The CDR3 sequence: CASDRGPYEQYF. DNA of the CDR3: TGTGCCAGCGACAGGGGCCCCTACGAGCAGTACTTC.

CDR3 DNA: TGTGCCAGCAGTGCTCACAGCCTGGGGAACACTGAAGCTTTCTTT. Amino acid sequence: CASSAHSLGNTEAFF. The J gene is TRBJ1-1, the V gene TRBV6-1; no definite D call. The germline V gene has CDR1 MNHNS and CDR2 SASEGT. This CDR3 has 15 amino acids. The germline V and J ends were trimmed by 4 bases and 1 base, with 13 bases remaining between them.

This chain uses TRBV9 with TRBJ2-2; TRBD2 might be the D (6 bases). CDR1 and CDR2 from the germline V gene are SGDLS and YYNGEE. The CDR3 consists of 14 residues. The V and J ends lost 4 bases and 7 bases respectively, with 14 bases between them. The CDR3 reads CASSPWGRSGELFF. The CDR3 nucleotides are TGTGCCAGCAGCCCCTGGGGGAGGAGCGGGGAGCTGTTTTTT. Combining the CDR3 with reference TRBV9 and TRBJ2-2 gives the whole variable domain DSGVTQTPKHLITATGQRVTLRCSPRSGDLSVYWYQQSLDQGLQFLIQYYNGEERAKGNILERFSAQQFPDLHSELNLSSLELGDSALYFCASSPWGRSGELFFGEGSRLTVL.

The chain joins TRBV5-6 to TRBJ2-5; D tentatively reads TRBD1 or TRBD2 (5 bases each). CDR3 length equals 15 residues. The V gene lost 5 bases and the J gene lost 5 bases, with 19 bases spanning the gap. Germline values: CDR1 SGHDT, CDR2 YYEEEE. The CDR3, as DNA: TGTGCCAGCAGATCAGGGACCCAGACAGTCGAGACCCAGTACTTC. Its protein product is CASRSGTQTVETQYF.

The chain has TRBV6-5 and TRBJ1-3; no definite D call. Germline CDR1 MNHEY, CDR2 SVGAGI. The CDR3 has 14 residues. Trimming pared 5 bases from V and 4 bases from J, leaving 12 bases between. CDR3 region: CASSRVTFGNTIYF. CDR3 sequence (DNA): TGTGCCAGCAGTCGGGTCACGTTCGGAAACACCATATATTTT.

The chain couples TRBV7-2 to TRBJ2-3; TRBD2 matches at 7 bases. This CDR3 has 15 residues. V gave up 1 base and J gave up 4 bases; unmatched junction bases: 5. Germline V gene sequence: CDR1 SGHTA, CDR2 FQGNSA. Here the CDR3 reads CASSLVGRAPDTQYF. The DNA for the CDR3 is TGTGCCAGCAGCTTAGTTGGGAGGGCCCCAGATACGCAGTATTTT. Full variable domain (outside the CDR3, taken from reference TRBV7-2 and TRBJ2-3): GAGVSQSPSNKVTEKGKDVELRCDPISGHTALYWYRQSLGQGLEFLIYFQGNSAPDKSGLPSDRFSAERTGGSVSTLTIQRTQQEDSAVYLCASSLVGRAPDTQYFGPGTRLTVL.

This clone has only one observation. For the CDR3, the DNA is TGTGCCAGCAGCTTAGAACTAGCGGGAGCCCTCGGTTACGAGCAGTACTTC. It is translated as CASSLELAGALGYEQYF. The J gene is TRBJ2-7, the V gene TRBV7-6; TRBD2 agrees at 11 bases. The CDR3 extends over 17 amino acids. Germline values: CDR1 SGHVS, CDR2 FNYEAQ. With V trimmed by 1 base and J by 4 bases, 9 bases remained unmatched.

The J gene is TRBJ2-2, the V gene TRBV5-1, with 7 bases aligning to TRBD1. The CDR3 extends over 15 amino acids. Germline-derived CDR1 and CDR2 are SGHRS and YFSETQ. Trimming cost V 0 bases and J 5 bases; bases outside gene matches: 4. DNA for the CDR3: TGCGCCAGCAGCTTGGGACAGGGATGGACCGGGGAGCTGTTTTTT. Residues: CASSLGQGWTGELFF.

V and J are TRBV5-5 and TRBJ1-2; the match to TRBD1 covers 10 bases. The CDR3 is 16 residues long. Trimming cost V 1 base and J 5 bases; bases outside gene matches: 8. Germline V CDR1 and CDR2: SGHKS, YYEKEE (reference sequence). CDR3 DNA sequence: TGTGCCAGCAGCTTGACCTCCGGGACAGGGGTTTATGGCTACACCTTC. The encoded protein is CASSLTSGTGVYGYTF.